The 12 T cell receptor beta chains reported below all come from one sample, sequenced in a study of T-cell memory formation after mild COVID-19. MiXCR, applied by TCRdb to the 5' RACE reads, yields one record per CDR3 protein. Of around 130,000 distinct CDR3 sequences in the sample, approximately 15% are singletons; the top ten hold approximately 14%. The specimen was PBMCs or a T cell subset sorted from them (not recorded which). The receptor source for this set is an adult woman who had mild COVID-19 (a few samples of this study predate the infection). Cell type and time point are not known.

This clonotype has just a few counts. The chain recombines TRBV29-1 with TRBJ2-3, with D perhaps TRBD1 or TRBD2 (5 bases each). Germline CDR1 and CDR2: SQVTM and ANQGSEA. Trimming removed 6 bases at V and 2 bases at J, with 9 bases between. This CDR3 region has 12 residues. The CDR3 sequence: CSVRDHTDTQYF. DNA for the CDR3: TGCAGCGTCCGGGACCACACAGATACGCAGTATTTT.

Only a few counts were recorded for this clonotype. The chain has TRBV5-1 and TRBJ1-1; 8 positions match TRBD1. The germline gives CDR1 SGHRS, CDR2 YFSETQ. Germline trimming cut 4 bases from V and 0 bases from J; bases unmatched to any gene: 8. The CDR3 runs to 16 residues. In DNA, the CDR3 is TGCGCCAGCAGCCGAGGTCAGGGGGCGCTGAACACTGAAGCTTTCTTT. Its translation: CASSRGQGALNTEAFF.

This clonotype was seen more than once but under ten times. The V call is TRBV20-1, the J call TRBJ2-7, with 7 bases aligning to TRBD1. V shed 4 bases, J shed 3 bases, and the junction held 6 bases outside the gene matches. CDR3 size: 13 residues. Germline V gives CDR1 DFQATT, CDR2 SNEGSKA (reference sequence). This CDR3 reads CSAMRDRDYEQYF. CDR3 bases: TGCAGTGCTATGAGGGACAGAGACTACGAGCAGTACTTC.

This clonotype was detected only a few times. The chain is built from TRBV7-9 and TRBJ2-1; no clear D gene. Germline lookup yields CDR1 SEHNR and CDR2 FQNEAQ (reference sequence). The CDR3 covers 14 residues. V was clipped by 4 bases and J by 5 bases, with 12 bases between them. In DNA, the CDR3 is TGTGCCAGCAGCTCAGTGGAGAGGAACAATGAGCAGTTCTTC. Amino acids: CASSSVERNNEQFF.

The chain couples TRBV5-4 to TRBJ2-3, with D perhaps matching TRBD2 (5 bases). V was clipped by 0 bases and J by 0 bases, with 8 bases between them. The CDR3 consists of 15 residues. Germline V CDR1 and CDR2: SGHNT, YYREEE (reference sequence). The CDR3 coding sequence is TGTGCCAGCAGCTTGGGTCCGGGGAGCACAGATACGCAGTATTTT. This translates into CASSLGPGSTDTQYF.

This clonotype turned up a few times. This chain uses TRBV14 with TRBJ2-3; D call uncertain. From germline, CDR1 is SGHDN and CDR2 FVKESK. The CDR3 runs 14 residues. V lost 0 bases and J 4 bases, leaving 8 bases between the germline ends. The CDR3 loop reads CASSQDLVSDTQYF. The CDR3 region has the DNA TGTGCCAGCAGCCAAGATCTAGTGTCAGATACGCAGTATTTT.

This clonotype showed up just a few times. The rearrangement uses TRBV5-1 and TRBJ2-1; TRBD2 agrees at 10 bases. The CDR3 covers 15 residues. Germline trimming cut 1 base from V and 5 bases from J; bases unmatched to any gene: 3. Germline lookup yields CDR1 SGHRS and CDR2 YFSETQ. In DNA form, the CDR3 reads TGCGCCAGCAGCTTGACTAGCGGGGTTAACAATGAGCAGTTCTTC. Translation gives CASSLTSGVNNEQFF.

The gene calls are TRBV11-1 and TRBJ2-1; TRBD1 might be the D (6 bases). Trimming took off 5 bases at V and 4 bases at J, with 18 bases between the two ends. The CDR3 is 16 amino acids. Germline assignment: CDR1 SGHAT and CDR2 FQDESV (reference sequence). CDR3 in DNA: TGTGCCAGCAGCCAACGGACAGAGGGGATTTACAATGAGCAGTTCTTC. Translation gives CASSQRTEGIYNEQFF.

This clonotype was seen only once. The genes are TRBV19 and TRBJ2-3; D ambiguous. Trimming took 1 base from V and 0 from J, leaving 8 bases between them. Germline V gene lookup returns CDR1 LNHDA and CDR2 SQIVND (reference sequence). This CDR3 comprises 15 residues. The CDR3 DNA is TGTGCCAGTAGTATAGCACTCGCTAGCACAGATACGCAGTATTTT. Residues: CASSIALASTDTQYF.

This chain links TRBV4-1 with TRBJ2-5; 8 nucleotides agree with TRBD2. V was pared by 4 bases and J by 0 bases, with 7 bases of the junction left unmatched. Germline CDR1 MGHRA, CDR2 YSYEKL. The CDR3 spans 16 residues. DNA for the CDR3: TGCGCCAGCAGCCGGTATTGGCGGGGGGACCAAGAGACCCAGTACTTC. Its translation: CASSRYWRGDQETQYF.

This clonotype came up a few times. The J gene is TRBJ2-7, the V gene TRBV20-1; D may be TRBD1 (5 bases). Looked up from germline, CDR1 is DFQATT and CDR2 is SNEGSKA (reference sequence). The V and J ends lost 3 bases and 0 bases respectively, with 12 bases between them. The length of the CDR3 is 14 residues. The CDR3 bases are TGCAGTGCTAGTGGTGGGGCCCTCTCCTACGAGCAGTACTTC. The encoded protein is CSASGGALSYEQYF.

This clonotype showed up just a few times. The rearrangement uses TRBV5-5 and TRBJ1-6; TRBD1 agrees at 8 bases. There are 15 residues in the CDR3. J lost 7 bases, V lost 4 bases, and 7 bases had no gene match. In germline, CDR1 is SGHKS, CDR2 YYEKEE (reference sequence). The CDR3 nucleotides read TGTGCCAGCAGCCTTACTGGACAGGGCAATTCACCCCTCCACTTT. It translates to CASSLTGQGNSPLHF.